The sequence of this T cell receptor beta chain was determined in a study of T cells after yellow fever vaccination. Study findings and constraints: Reappearance after the booster was seen for most primary-vaccination clones, at 95% to 97% CD4 and about 90% CD8. Shared CD4/CD8 clonotypes were a small share, likely from convergent recombination. Contaminants from the bulk population, in the form of abundant clonotypes, could be found in FACS-sorted repertoires.

This CDR3 is built from 15 residues. The V gene's germline CDR1 is LGHNA and CDR2 YNFKEQ. V lost 2 bases, J lost 8 bases, and 16 bases lay in between. Points on this clonotype: What it binds is unknown.

TCRdb independently ran MiXCR on the 5' RACE reads; one entry per CDR3 protein. Here the sample spans about 500,000 distinct CDR3 sequences, less than 20% being singletons. Source: PBMCs, taken 4 to 5 days after the first yellow fever vaccination. The genes are TRBV4-2 and TRBJ2-1; D is unclear. This clonotype was obtained from a man between 18 and 35 years old who received the YFV17D yellow fever vaccine. The CDR3 reads CASSQRFGSAYEQFF. The CDR3 DNA reads as TGTGCCAGCAGCCAAAGATTTGGATCAGCCTATGAGCAGTTCTTC.